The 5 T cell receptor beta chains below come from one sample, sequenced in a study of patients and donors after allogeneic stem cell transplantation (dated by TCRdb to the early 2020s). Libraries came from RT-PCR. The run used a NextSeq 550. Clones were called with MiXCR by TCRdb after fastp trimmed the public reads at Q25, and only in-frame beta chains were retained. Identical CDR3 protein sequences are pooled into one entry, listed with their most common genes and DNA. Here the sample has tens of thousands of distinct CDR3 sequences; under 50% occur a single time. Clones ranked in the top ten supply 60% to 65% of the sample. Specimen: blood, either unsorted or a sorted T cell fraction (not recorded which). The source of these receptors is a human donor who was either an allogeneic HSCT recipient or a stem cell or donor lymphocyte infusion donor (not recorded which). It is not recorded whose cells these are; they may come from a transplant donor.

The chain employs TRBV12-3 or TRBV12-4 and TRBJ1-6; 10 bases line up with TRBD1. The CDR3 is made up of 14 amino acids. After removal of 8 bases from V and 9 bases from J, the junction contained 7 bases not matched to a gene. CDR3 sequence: CASARQGAGSPLHF. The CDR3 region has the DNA TGTGCCAGCGCTCGACAGGGGGCTGGTTCACCCCTCCACTTT.

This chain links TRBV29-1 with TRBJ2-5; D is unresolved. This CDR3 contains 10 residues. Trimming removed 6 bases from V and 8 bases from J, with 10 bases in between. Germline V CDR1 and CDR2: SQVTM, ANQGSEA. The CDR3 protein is CSVATRTQYF. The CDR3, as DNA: TGCAGCGTGGCAACCAGAACCCAGTACTTC.

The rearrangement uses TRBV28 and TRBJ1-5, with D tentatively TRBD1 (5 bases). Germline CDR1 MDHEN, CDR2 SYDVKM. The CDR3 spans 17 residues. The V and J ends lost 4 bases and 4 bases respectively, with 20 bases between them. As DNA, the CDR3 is TGTGCCAGCAGTTCCGGGCAAGGGGTTTTTCGGAATCAGCCCCAGCATTTT. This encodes CASSSGQGVFRNQPQHF.

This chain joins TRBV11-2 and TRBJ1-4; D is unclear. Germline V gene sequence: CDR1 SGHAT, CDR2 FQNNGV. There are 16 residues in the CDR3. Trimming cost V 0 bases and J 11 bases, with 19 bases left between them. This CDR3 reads CASSLDRRGVVGKLFF. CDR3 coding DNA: TGTGCCAGCAGCTTAGACCGCCGGGGAGTAGTGGGGAAACTGTTTTTT. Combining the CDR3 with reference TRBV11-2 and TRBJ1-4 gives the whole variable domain EAGVAQSPRYKIIEKRQSVAFWCNPISGHATLYWYQQILGQGPKLLIQFQNNGVVDDSQLPKDRFSAERLKGVDSTLKIQPAKLEDSAVYLCASSLDRRGVVGKLFFGSGTQLSVL.

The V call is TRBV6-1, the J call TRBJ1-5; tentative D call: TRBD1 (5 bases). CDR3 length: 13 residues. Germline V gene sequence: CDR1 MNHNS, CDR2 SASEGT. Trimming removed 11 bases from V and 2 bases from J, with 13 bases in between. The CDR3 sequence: CAGHWDGNQPQHF. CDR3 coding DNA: TGTGCCGGACATTGGGATGGCAATCAGCCCCAGCATTTT.